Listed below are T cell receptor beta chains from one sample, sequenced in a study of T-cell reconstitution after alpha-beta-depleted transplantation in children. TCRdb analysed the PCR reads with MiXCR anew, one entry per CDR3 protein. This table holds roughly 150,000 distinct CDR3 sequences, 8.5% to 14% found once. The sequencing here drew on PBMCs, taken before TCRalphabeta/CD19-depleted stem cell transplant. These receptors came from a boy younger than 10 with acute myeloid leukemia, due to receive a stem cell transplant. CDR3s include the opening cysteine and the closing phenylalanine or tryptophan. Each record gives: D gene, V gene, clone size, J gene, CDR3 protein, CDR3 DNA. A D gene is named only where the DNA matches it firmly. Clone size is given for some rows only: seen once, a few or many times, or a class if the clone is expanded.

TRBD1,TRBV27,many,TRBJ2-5,CASSPWTGEETQYF,TGTGCCAGCAGTCCCTGGACAGGGGAAGAGACCCAGTACTTC
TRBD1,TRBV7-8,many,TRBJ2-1,CASLGQGLYNEQFF,TGTGCCAGCTTGGGACAGGGGCTATACAATGAGCAGTTCTTC
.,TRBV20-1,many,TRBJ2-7,CSARDSQQGYYEQYF,TGCAGTGCTAGAGATTCCCAACAGGGCTACTACGAGCAGTACTTC
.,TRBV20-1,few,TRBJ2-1,CSARVPQGEQFF,TGCAGTGCTAGAGTTCCACAAGGTGAGCAGTTCTTC
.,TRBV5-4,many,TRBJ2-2,CASSLWLTNTGELFF,TGTGCCAGCAGCTTGTGGCTAACCAACACCGGGGAGCTGTTTTTT
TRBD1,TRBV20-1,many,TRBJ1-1,CSARDRRYTEAFF,TGCAGTGCACGGGACAGGCGATACACTGAAGCTTTCTTT
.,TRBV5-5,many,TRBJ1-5,CASSLGDISNQPQHF,TGTGCCAGCAGCTTGGGGGACATTAGCAATCAGCCCCAGCATTTT
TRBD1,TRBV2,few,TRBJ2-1,CASCPPNRDRHEANNEQFF,TGTGCCAGCTGCCCCCCGAACCGGGACAGGCATGAGGCTAACAATGAGCAGTTCTTC
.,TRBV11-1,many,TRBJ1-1,CASSSTKGGTPFSNEAFF,TGTGCCAGCAGCTCTACCAAAGGCGGGACCCCTTTCTCTAATGAAGCTTTCTTT
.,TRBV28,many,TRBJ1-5,CASTRGGGAGQPQHF,TGTGCCAGCACGCGCGGCGGGGGCGCTGGTCAGCCCCAGCATTTT
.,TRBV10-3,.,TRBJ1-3,CAISAGGARNTIYF,TGTGCCATCAGTGCGGGGGGCGCTAGAAACACCATATATTTT
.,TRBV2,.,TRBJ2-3,CASRPSSSTDTQYF,TGTGCCAGCAGGCCGAGTTCTAGCACAGATACGCAGTATTTT
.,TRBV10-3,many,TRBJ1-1,CAIRLQGLNTEAFF,TGTGCCATCAGATTACAGGGTTTGAACACTGAAGCTTTCTTT
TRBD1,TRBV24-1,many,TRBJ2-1,CATSDLGAGTGGYNEQFF,TGTGCCACCAGTGATTTAGGAGCCGGGACAGGGGGCTACAATGAGCAGTTCTTC
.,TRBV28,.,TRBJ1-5,CASSYTPYTGFAITQPQHF,TGTGCCAGCAGTTACACACCCTACACAGGGTTCGCGATAACTCAGCCCCAGCATTTT
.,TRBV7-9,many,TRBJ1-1,CASSPYTSRNTEAFF,TGTGCCAGCAGCCCATACACATCCCGGAACACTGAAGCTTTCTTT
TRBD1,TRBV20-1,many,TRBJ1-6,CSASRVGTDNSPLHF,TGCAGTGCTAGCAGGGTGGGGACAGATAATTCACCCCTCCACTTT
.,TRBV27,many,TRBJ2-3,CASSEFKRSPFTF,TGTGCCAGCAGCGAATTCAAGCGGAGCCCCTTTACTTTT
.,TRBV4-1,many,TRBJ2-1,CASSQSHNEQFF,TGCGCCAGCAGCCAAAGTCACAATGAGCAGTTCTTC
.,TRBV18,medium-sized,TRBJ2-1,CASSPTEPEQFF,TGTGCCAGCTCCCCTACGGAGCCTGAGCAGTTCTTC
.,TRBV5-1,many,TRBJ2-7,CASSGGVREQYF,TGCGCCAGCAGCGGGGGAGTTCGCGAGCAGTACTTC
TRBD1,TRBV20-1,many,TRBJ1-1,CSAPTGSRDTEAFF,TGCAGTGCACCGACAGGGAGTCGGGACACTGAAGCTTTCTTT
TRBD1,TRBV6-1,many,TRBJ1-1,CASSPTGSGAEAFF,TGTGCCAGCAGTCCGACAGGGAGTGGCGCTGAAGCTTTCTTT
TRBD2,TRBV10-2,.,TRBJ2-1,CASSVWRGGNEQFF,TGCGCCAGCAGTGTCTGGCGCGGGGGTAATGAGCAGTTCTTC
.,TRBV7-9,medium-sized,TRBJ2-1,CASTRETSYNEQFF,TGTGCCAGCACACGGGAGACCTCCTACAATGAGCAGTTCTTC
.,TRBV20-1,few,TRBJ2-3,CSARGPIRGATDTQYF,TGCAGTGCTAGAGGACCCATTCGCGGGGCCACAGATACGCAGTATTTT
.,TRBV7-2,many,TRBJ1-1,CASRITGSVNTEAFF,TGTGCCAGCAGAATCACAGGGTCGGTGAACACTGAAGCTTTCTTT
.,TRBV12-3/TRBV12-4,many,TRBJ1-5,CASSLRGIGNQPQHF,TGTGCCAGCAGTTTACGGGGTATCGGTAATCAGCCCCAGCATTTT
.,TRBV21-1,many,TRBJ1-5,CASSKEERDRVLPQPQHF,TGTGCCAGCAGCAAAGAGGAAAGGGACAGGGTGCTCCCTCAGCCCCAGCATTTT
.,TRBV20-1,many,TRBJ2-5,CSALAIETQYF,TGCAGTGCGTTGGCTATCGAGACCCAGTACTTC
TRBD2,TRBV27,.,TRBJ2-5,CASSRASGAIRVTQYF,TGTGCCAGCAGCCGGGCTAGCGGGGCGATACGGGTGACCCAGTACTTC
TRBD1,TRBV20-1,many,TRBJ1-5,CSAPRVPGQGSDQPQHF,TGCAGTGCTCCGCGGGTTCCCGGACAGGGATCGGATCAGCCCCAGCATTTT